Listed here are 2 T cell receptor beta chains from one sample, sequenced in a study of blood T cell repertoires in COVID-19. This table comes from immunoSEQ multiplex PCR, and its TCRdb copy is limited to in-frame clones, with some not included. The sample contains approximately 240,000 clones, around 84% of which appear only once. Sequenced: peripheral blood. The receptors shown here come from a woman at least 80 years old with active or convalescent COVID-19.

V is TRBV19 and J is TRBJ1-2; TRBD1 agrees at 10 bases. J was trimmed by 2 bases and V by 1 base; bases with no gene match: 7. The CDR3 sequence is 17 residues long. The germline V gene has CDR1 LNHDA and CDR2 SQIVND (reference sequence). The CDR3 nucleotides are TGTGCCAGTAGTATAGGACAGGGGGCGCGACGGAACTATGGCTACACCTTC. Amino acids: CASSIGQGARRNYGYTF.

This chain uses TRBV9 with TRBJ2-1; 8 bases agree with TRBD1. Looked up from germline, CDR1 is SGDLS and CDR2 is YYNGEE. The J segment lost 9 bases and the V segment lost 2 bases, leaving 10 bases of the junction unmatched. This CDR3 has 15 residues. The CDR3 reads CASSVDGTGEREQFF. CDR3 coding DNA: TGTGCCAGCAGCGTCGATGGGACAGGAGAACGTGAGCAGTTCTTC.